The clone carrying this TCR beta chain was picked up a small number of times. Its target is not known. Diagnosis rested on symptoms, serum thyroxine and TRAb, thyroid ultrasound, and orbital computed tomography. TCR beta CDR3 region amplification was performed from RNA transcripts. The HTBI primer set served for first-round RT-PCR of the TCR CDR3. TCRdb re-called the multiplex PCR reads through MiXCR, storing one row per CDR3 protein. The sample lists around 380,000 distinct CDR3 sequences, less than 15% occurring once. This sample was taken from a study of T cells in Graves' hyperthyroidism and ophthalmopathy. Germline V CDR1 and CDR2: SGHRS, YFSETQ. Unmatched junction bases numbered 13, after V lost 5 bases and J lost 4 bases. The CDR3 spans 16 residues. General study results and limits: Model predictions of ophthalmopathy came a median around 6.5 months before onset. Ophthalmopathy was distinguished from stable hyperthyroidism by 13 V-J signatures. Expanded thyroid clonotypes (above 0.001) were mostly also found in blood.

The sequence derives from a man in his thirties or forties with Graves' hyperthyroidism that later progressed to Graves' ophthalmopathy. V is TRBV5-1 and J is TRBJ1-1; TRBD1 aligns across 8 bases. The sequencing input was blood. This chain's CDR3 is CASSSGTGSFGTEAFF. The CDR3, as DNA: TGCGCCAGCAGTTCCGGGACAGGATCGTTTGGCACTGAAGCTTTCTTT.